This T cell receptor (beta chain) derives from a study of shared clonotypes between healthy human individuals. Study-wide results and limits: Blood alone was sampled, and tissue repertoires likely differ.

This CDR3 spans 13 amino acids. V gave up 2 bases and J gave up 6 bases, with 10 bases separating them. Germline V lookup: CDR1 MNHEY, CDR2 SVGAGI. Sequencing used immunoSEQ multiplex PCR; TCRdb keeps in-frame clones, though not all of them. This sample has fewer than 850,000 clones; 90% to 97% occur once, and the top ten carry under 0.3%. Naive CD8 cells, CD45RO-negative and positively selected for CCR7, excluded terminally differentiated effector memory CD45RA+ cells. A remark on this clone: What it binds is not known.

The chain employs TRBV6-5 and TRBJ1-1; tentative D call: TRBD1 (5 bases). The specimen was naive CD8+ T cells sorted from blood. The source of this sequence is a man aged 25-45 years in good health. CDR3 region: CASSYGTSSEAFF. CDR3 sequence (DNA): TGTGCCAGCAGTTACGGGACGAGCTCTGAAGCTTTCTTT.